This T cell receptor beta chain was found in a study of cytomegalovirus exposure and HLA in healthy donors. PCR employed 60 Vbeta and 13 Jbeta primers. The method was immunoSEQ multiplex PCR; TCRdb's version includes in-frame clones alone and lacks a portion of them. The data show 160,000 or so clones, about 71% seen once. The specimen was PBMCs. This receptor was taken from a woman aged 25 to 39 in good health and CMV-seronegative.

The DNA of the CDR3 is TGCGCCAGCAGCCGCGGAGGGGAGACTGAAGCTTTCTTT. Its translation is CASSRGGETEAFF. This chain joins TRBV5-1 and TRBJ1-1; D might be TRBD1 (5 bases). CDR1 SGHRS and CDR2 YFSETQ come from the germline V gene. V lost 4 bases, J lost 5 bases, and 12 bases lay in between. This CDR3 has 13 amino acids. Drawing the rest from reference TRBV5-1 and TRBJ1-1, the complete variable domain is KAGVTQTPRYLIKTRGQQVTLSCSPISGHRSVSWYQQTPGQGLQFLFEYFSETQRNKGNFPGRFSGRQFSNSRSEMNVSTLELGDSALYLCASSRGGETEAFFGQGTRLTVV.